Each of the 31 T cell receptor beta chains below was sequenced from the same sample in a study of blood T cell repertoires in COVID-19. Profiling relied on immunoSEQ multiplex PCR, and the TCRdb table lists in-frame clones only, not all of them. The sample lists 88,000 or so clones, around 78% occurring once. The sequencing sample was made of peripheral blood. The receptor set was obtained from a human donor in a cohort sampled during active COVID-19.

The rearrangement uses TRBV5-1 and TRBJ1-2; no clear D gene. The CDR3 runs 13 residues. The V end lost 0 bases, the J end lost 1 base, and 4 bases lay between the germline ends. Germline CDR1 SGHRS, CDR2 YFSETQ. This chain's CDR3 is CASSLDGNYGYTF. CDR3 DNA sequence: TGCGCCAGCAGCTTGGACGGTAACTATGGCTACACCTTC.

The genes are TRBV6-6 and TRBJ1-6; D ambiguous. With 5 bases removed from V and 7 bases from J, the gap between germline ends came to 18 bases. From germline, CDR1 is MNHNY and CDR2 SVGAGI (reference sequence). This CDR3 is 16 amino acids long. The CDR3 reads CASSGEVDGRNSPLHF. CDR3 in DNA: TGTGCCAGCAGTGGCGAGGTAGACGGTAGGAATTCACCCCTCCACTTT.

The V and J genes are TRBV10-3 and TRBJ1-5, with D uncertain. Per the germline V gene, CDR1 is ENHRY and CDR2 is SYGVKD. This CDR3 contains 14 residues. Deletions cut 2 bases from V and 1 base from J, with 6 bases between. This CDR3 reads CAISEEHSNQPQHF. The CDR3 nucleotides read TGTGCCATCAGTGAGGAGCACAGCAATCAGCCCCAGCATTTT.

The rearrangement joins TRBV7-2 to TRBJ1-1; D remains unclear. The CDR3 loop spans 14 amino acids. Trimming took off 2 bases at V and 3 bases at J, with 10 bases between the two ends. CDR1 and CDR2 (germline): SGHTA, FQGNSA. The CDR3 region has the DNA TGTGCCAGCAGCTTATTTACAGTCGACACTGAAGCTTTCTTT. It specifies CASSLFTVDTEAFF.

The chain is built from TRBV5-4 and TRBJ2-1, with TRBD2 matching over 7 bases. The V gene's germline CDR1 is SGHNT and CDR2 YYREEE (reference sequence). The CDR3 is 14 residues long. V lost 7 bases, J lost 2 bases, and 6 bases stayed unmatched. CDR3: CASSRLATYNEQFF. The CDR3 DNA reads as TGTGCCAGCTCCCGACTAGCTACCTACAATGAGCAGTTCTTC.

CDR3 loop: CASSVLSGRLNNEQFF. CDR3 in DNA: TGTGCCAGCAGCGTCCTTAGCGGGAGGTTAAACAATGAGCAGTTCTTC. The J gene is TRBJ2-1, the V gene TRBV9, with 10 nucleotides matching TRBD2. The junction had 7 bases not matched to a gene; V was cut back by 2 bases and J by 5 bases. The CDR3 sequence is 16 residues long. Per germline, CDR1 SGDLS and CDR2 YYNGEE.

This chain joins TRBV23-1 and TRBJ1-5; 7 bases align to TRBD1. TRBV23-1 is reported as an ORF; its role is uncertain. V lost 1 base, J lost 4 bases, and 10 bases stayed unmatched. The CDR3 runs 17 residues. CDR3 nucleotides: TGCGCCAGCAGTCAATGCGGGACAGATGATGGGAATCAGCCCCAGCATTTT. Amino acid sequence: CASSQCGTDDGNQPQHF.

The CDR3 sequence: CAGQSAGITDTQYF. For the CDR3, the DNA is TGTGCCGGGCAATCAGCGGGAATCACAGATACGCAGTATTTT. The chain is built from TRBV2 and TRBJ2-3; 7 bases match TRBD2. This CDR3 comprises 14 residues. The V gene end was trimmed by 11 bases and the J gene end by 2 bases; junction bases not matched to a gene: 10. Germline CDR1 reads SNHLY; CDR2 reads FYNNEI.

The chain links TRBV5-6 to TRBJ1-1, with a tentative D call TRBD1 (5 bases). The CDR3 loop spans 15 amino acids. V was shortened by 4 bases and J by 6 bases, with 19 bases between the two germline ends. Germline V gene sequence: CDR1 SGHDT, CDR2 YYEEEE. CDR3 sequence reads: CASSGAPPGKSEAFF. CDR3 nucleotides: TGTGCCAGCAGCGGGGCCCCGCCGGGTAAGTCTGAAGCTTTCTTT. The whole variable domain, filled in from reference TRBV5-6 and TRBJ1-1, reads DAGVTQSPTHLIKTRGQQVTLRCSPKSGHDTVSWYQQALGQGPQFIFQYYEEEERQRGNFPDRFSGHQFPNYSSELNVNALLLGDSALYLCASSGAPPGKSEAFFGQGTRLTVV.

The chain links TRBV5-1 to TRBJ2-2; 9 bases match TRBD1. CDR3 size: 15 residues. V shed 3 bases and J 3 bases; nucleotides not matched to a gene: 3. Germline lookup yields CDR1 SGHRS and CDR2 YFSETQ. This CDR3 is CASSWGQGYTGELFF. The CDR3, as DNA: TGCGCCAGCAGCTGGGGACAGGGCTACACCGGGGAGCTGTTTTTT.

The rearrangement links TRBV27 to TRBJ2-2; 9 nucleotides align to TRBD2. The V gene end was trimmed by 5 bases and the J gene end by 5 bases; junction bases not matched to a gene: 9. The CDR3 loop spans 16 amino acids. Germline CDR1 reads MNHEY; CDR2 reads SMNVEV (reference sequence). CDR3 residues: CASSPGAAGGTGELFF. The CDR3 nucleotides read TGTGCCAGCAGTCCCGGGGCAGCGGGAGGAACCGGGGAGCTGTTTTTT.

The chain uses TRBV5-1 and TRBJ2-2, with 8 bases fitting TRBD2. This CDR3 is 14 amino acids long. After removal of 1 base from V and 5 bases from J, the junction contained 1 base not matched to a gene. Germline CDR1 SGHRS, CDR2 YFSETQ. The CDR3 reads CASSLQRGTGELFF. For the CDR3, the DNA is TGCGCCAGCAGCTTGCAGCGGGGGACCGGGGAGCTGTTTTTT.

This rearrangement joins TRBV18 to TRBJ2-5; 11 bases map to TRBD2. There are 14 residues in the CDR3. Trimming cost V 3 bases and J 5 bases; bases outside gene matches: 2. CDR1 and CDR2 from the germline V gene are KGHSH and LQKENI. CDR3 protein: CASSPASGGETQYF. The CDR3 nucleotides read TGTGCCAGCTCACCTGCTAGCGGGGGGGAGACCCAGTACTTC. Full variable domain (rest looked up from reference TRBV18 and TRBJ2-5): NAGVMQNPRHLVRRRGQEARLRCSPMKGHSHVYWYRQLPEEGLKFMVYLQKENIIDESGMPKERFSAEFPKEGPSILRIQQVVRGDSAAYFCASSPASGGETQYFGPGTRLLVL.

For the CDR3, the DNA is TGCGCCAGCAGCCCCGGGACAGGGGGTTCTCAGCCCCAGCATTTT. Translation gives CASSPGTGGSQPQHF. The chain carries TRBV5-1 and TRBJ1-5; TRBD1 agrees at 11 bases. V lost 4 bases and J lost 6; bases outside the gene matches: 6. The CDR3 spans 15 residues. Per germline, CDR1 SGHRS and CDR2 YFSETQ.

The gene calls are TRBV5-1 and TRBJ2-7; 11 bases align to TRBD1. The CDR3 runs 13 residues. Germline assignment: CDR1 SGHRS and CDR2 YFSETQ. V was pared by 4 bases and J by 8 bases, with 5 bases of the junction left unmatched. CDR3 region: CASSLGQGAQQYF. The DNA of the CDR3 is TGCGCCAGCAGCCTAGGACAGGGGGCTCAGCAGTACTTC.

The chain links TRBV5-1 to TRBJ1-1; no definite D call. V lost 5 bases and J lost 1, with 15 bases in between. The CDR3 loop spans 15 amino acids. CDR1 and CDR2 from the germline V gene are SGHRS and YFSETQ. The CDR3 DNA sequence: TGCGCCAGCAGTCAATCTCTGCCAGAGAACACTGAAGCTTTCTTT. It encodes CASSQSLPENTEAFF.

The CDR3 nucleotides are TGTGCCAGCAGCCCGGTCCCAGATACGCAGTATTTT. This translates into CASSPVPDTQYF. The chain links TRBV7-6 to TRBJ2-3; D gene unclear. Germline V gene sequence: CDR1 SGHVS, CDR2 FNYEAQ. Trimming pared 5 bases from V and 4 bases from J, leaving 7 bases between. CDR3 length: 12 amino acids.

The chain carries TRBV28 and TRBJ1-6, with D perhaps TRBD1 (6 bases). V was pared by 2 bases and J by 0 bases, with 17 bases between. The CDR3 has 19 residues. The germline CDR1 and CDR2 sequences are MDHEN and SYDVKM. CDR3 amino acids: CASSLLLDRLDSYNSPLHF. CDR3 bases: TGTGCCAGCAGTTTACTCTTAGACAGGCTCGACTCCTATAATTCACCCCTCCACTTT.

The chain employs TRBV11-2 and TRBJ1-3, with no clear D. CDR3 length: 16 residues. V was pared by 5 bases and J by 2 bases, with 16 bases between. Germline V gene lookup returns CDR1 SGHAT and CDR2 FQNNGV. The CDR3 loop reads CASSLARPGAGNTIYF. CDR3 bases: TGTGCCAGCAGCCTAGCTCGACCCGGGGCTGGAAACACCATATATTTT.

The chain joins TRBV7-2 to TRBJ2-5; the match to TRBD2 covers 13 bases. The germline gives CDR1 SGHTA, CDR2 FQGNSA. This CDR3 has 15 residues. J gave up 5 bases and V 5 bases, and 5 bases lay outside the gene matches. CDR3 protein: CASSPRTSGGETQYF. CDR3 DNA: TGTGCCAGCAGCCCCCGGACTAGCGGGGGCGAGACCCAGTACTTC.

This chain joins TRBV5-5 and TRBJ1-4, with 8 bases matching TRBD1. The CDR3 is made up of 15 amino acids. Trimming took 4 bases from V and 8 from J; bases not matched to a gene: 10. Germline V gene data show CDR1 as SGHKS and CDR2 as YYEKEE (reference sequence). The CDR3 nucleotides are TGTGCCAGCAGCACCACGGACAGGGCGGGCGAAAAACTGTTTTTT. Amino acid sequence: CASSTTDRAGEKLFF.

The genes are TRBV5-6 and TRBJ2-6, with no clear D. The CDR3 is 14 amino acids. The V end was cut by 4 bases, the J end by 2 bases, with 7 bases between. Germline V gene data show CDR1 as SGHDT and CDR2 as YYEEEE. The CDR3 here is CASSSLTGANVLTF. DNA for the CDR3: TGTGCCAGCAGCAGCCTTACTGGGGCCAACGTCCTGACTTTC.

The chain couples TRBV9 to TRBJ2-5; TRBD2 might be the D (6 bases). CDR3 size: 12 residues. CDR1 and CDR2 (germline): SGDLS, YYNGEE. The germline V and J ends were trimmed by 4 bases and 5 bases, with 9 bases remaining between them. The CDR3 bases are TGTGCCAGCAGCTCGGGGGAGGAGACCCAGTACTTC. Encoded protein: CASSSGEETQYF.

The CDR3 region is CASSPPPAEISYNEQFF. In nucleotides, the CDR3 is TGTGCCAGCAGTCCCCCCCCGGCGGAGATCTCCTACAATGAGCAGTTCTTC. The rearrangement links TRBV6-6 to TRBJ2-1; no reliable D call. The germline V gene has CDR1 MNHNY and CDR2 SVGAGI (reference sequence). V dropped 5 bases and J dropped 0 bases, with 17 bases sitting between them. The CDR3 loop spans 17 amino acids.

J is TRBJ1-6 and V is TRBV3-1 (or the pseudogene TRBV3-2); no firm D call. Between the trimmed V and J ends, which lost 2 bases and 9 bases, there was a span of 11 bases. This CDR3 is built from 14 residues. The germline gives CDR1 LGHDT, CDR2 YNNKEL (reference sequence). The chain's CDR3 is CASSQPGPASPLHF. CDR3 nucleotide sequence: TGTGCCAGCAGCCAACCAGGTCCAGCTTCACCCCTCCACTTT.

This clone was observed a single time. This sequence joins TRBV27 and TRBJ1-4; possible D gene TRBD1, 5 bases. Germline CDR1 and CDR2: MNHEY and SMNVEV (reference sequence). Trimming shortened V by 8 bases and J by 4 bases, and 20 bases separated the two germline ends. There are 16 residues in the CDR3. CDR3 in DNA: TGTGCCAGCGCCATTGTCCGGGGGGGGGTTAATGAAAAACTGTTTTTT. It yields the protein CASAIVRGGVNEKLFF.

This chain links TRBV3-1 (or the pseudogene TRBV3-2) with TRBJ1-4; D may be TRBD1 (5 bases). Germline CDR1 reads LGHDT; CDR2 reads YNNKEL (reference sequence). The length of the CDR3 is 17 residues. Trimming took 1 base from V and 5 from J, leaving 17 bases between them. The CDR3 protein is CASSQVFAGRNNEKLFF. The CDR3 nucleotides are TGTGCCAGCAGCCAAGTCTTCGCAGGGCGTAACAATGAAAAACTGTTTTTT.

This clone has at least ten counts. The rearrangement links TRBV28 to TRBJ1-6; D ambiguous. V lost 3 bases, J lost 10 bases, and 10 bases lay in between. Germline CDR1 reads MDHEN; CDR2 reads SYDVKM. The CDR3 contains 13 residues. The CDR3 loop is CASSFGVGSPLHF. The CDR3 DNA reads as TGTGCCAGCAGTTTCGGGGTCGGGTCACCCCTCCACTTT.

V is TRBV7-2 and J is TRBJ2-7; 7 positions agree with TRBD1. The CDR3 loop spans 14 amino acids. Germline CDR1 SGHTA, CDR2 FQGNSA. J lost 0 bases, V lost 7 bases, and 6 bases had no gene match. CDR3 nucleotides: TGTGCCAGCACGAGGACAGGAAGCTCCTACGAGCAGTACTTC. It is translated as CASTRTGSSYEQYF.

CDR3 bases: TGTGCCAGCAGCTCATCCGGACAGGGCTACAATGAGCAGTTCTTC. It translates to CASSSSGQGYNEQFF. V is TRBV7-8 and J is TRBJ2-1; 8 bases line up with TRBD1. This CDR3 contains 15 residues. Unmatched junction bases numbered 5, after V lost 4 bases and J lost 3 bases. CDR1 is SGHVS and CDR2 is FQNEAQ in the germline V gene.

V gene TRBV28 combines with J gene TRBJ2-7, with D perhaps matching TRBD1 (6 bases). V gave up 2 bases and J gave up 4 bases, with 12 bases separating them. The CDR3 covers 14 residues. Per germline, CDR1 MDHEN and CDR2 SYDVKM. CDR3: CASSLGQGWYEQYF. For the CDR3, the DNA is TGTGCCAGCAGTTTAGGCCAGGGGTGGTACGAGCAGTACTTC.